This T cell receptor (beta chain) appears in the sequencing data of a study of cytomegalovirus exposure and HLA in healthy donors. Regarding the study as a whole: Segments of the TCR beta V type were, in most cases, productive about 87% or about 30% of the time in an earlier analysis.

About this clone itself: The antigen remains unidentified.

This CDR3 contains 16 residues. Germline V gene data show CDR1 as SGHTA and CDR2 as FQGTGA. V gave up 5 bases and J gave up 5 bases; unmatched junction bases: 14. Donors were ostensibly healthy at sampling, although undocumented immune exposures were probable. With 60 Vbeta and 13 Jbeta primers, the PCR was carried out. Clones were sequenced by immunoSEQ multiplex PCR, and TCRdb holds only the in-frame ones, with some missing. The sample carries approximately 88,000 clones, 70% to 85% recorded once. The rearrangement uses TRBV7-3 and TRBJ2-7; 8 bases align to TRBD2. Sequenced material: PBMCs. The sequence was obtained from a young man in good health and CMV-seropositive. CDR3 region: CASSITGLDRAHEQYF. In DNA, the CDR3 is TGTGCCAGCAGCATCACGGGACTAGACCGAGCCCACGAGCAGTACTTC.